These T cell receptor beta chains were read from a single sample in a study of cytomegalovirus exposure and HLA in healthy donors. Sequencing was performed with immunoSEQ multiplex PCR; in TCRdb, only in-frame clones are kept and a portion is missing. The sample includes fewer than 200,000 clones, roughly 80% of them seen just once. The sample taken for sequencing was PBMCs. The receptors were gathered from a woman in her thirties in good health and CMV-seropositive. CDR3s include the opening cysteine and the closing phenylalanine or tryptophan. D genes are given only for firm matches. The listing skips clone size in some rows; elsewhere it reads once, few, many or a size class.

clone_size	j_call	d_call	v_call	cdr3_nt	cdr3_aa
few	TRBJ1-1	NA	TRBV19	TGTGCCAGTAGTTCACGGGCAGGGAATGCTGAAGCTTTCTTT	CASSSRAGNAEAFF
NA	TRBJ1-5	NA	TRBV5-6	TGTGCCAGCAGCCTAGCCCATAGCAATCAGCCCCAGCATTTT	CASSLAHSNQPQHF
NA	TRBJ1-1	TRBD1	TRBV5-1	TGCGCCAGCAGCTTGGGACGTAAGGGACAGTACACTGAAGCTTTCTTT	CASSLGRKGQYTEAFF
NA	TRBJ1-3	NA	TRBV30	TGTGCCTGGAAATCCTTAAACACCATATATTTT	CAWKSLNTIYF
few	TRBJ2-7	NA	TRBV28	TGTGCCAGCAGGCCTTCTACCTACGAGCAGTACTTC	CASRPSTYEQYF
NA	TRBJ1-6	NA	TRBV25-1	TGTGCCAGCAGTGGAGGGGCAGGGACTTTCTCCTATAATTCACCCCTCCACTTT	CASSGGAGTFSYNSPLHF
NA	TRBJ2-6	NA	TRBV5-4	TGTGCCAGCAGCTATCTCTCTGGGGCCAACGTCCTGACTTTC	CASSYLSGANVLTF
NA	TRBJ2-5	NA	TRBV4-2	TGTGCCAGCAGCCAAGGTGGGGCTGCCCCAGAGACCCAGTACTTC	CASSQGGAAPETQYF
NA	TRBJ1-3	NA	TRBV30	TGTGCCTGGAGTGTAAGCGGCTGGAACACCATATATTTT	CAWSVSGWNTIYF
NA	TRBJ2-2	NA	TRBV7-8	TGTGCCAGCAGCTTATTGGCTTTCGCGAACACCGGGGAGCTGTTTTTT	CASSLLAFANTGELFF
NA	TRBJ2-3	TRBD1	TRBV28	TGTGCCAGCAGGGGACAGGGCACTAGCACAGATACGCAGTATTTT	CASRGQGTSTDTQYF
NA	TRBJ2-3	NA	TRBV27	TGTGCCAGCAGTTCCCGCAACAGGGGACTCACAGATACGCAGTATTTT	CASSSRNRGLTDTQYF
NA	TRBJ2-5	TRBD1	TRBV28	TGTGCCAGCAGTTTACGCGGACAGGGGGTAAGAGAGACCCAGTACTTC	CASSLRGQGVRETQYF
NA	TRBJ2-5	NA	TRBV19	TGTGCCAGTAACAAAGGGGCCAAAGAGACCCAGTACTTC	CASNKGAKETQYF
NA	TRBJ2-6	NA	TRBV5-1	TGCGCCAGCAGCTTGGAGGGGGTGCCTGGGGCCAACGTCCTGACTTTC	CASSLEGVPGANVLTF
NA	TRBJ2-1	NA	TRBV5-1	TGCGCCAGCAGCCCTAAAATTCAGGGGGGCGATGAGCAGTTCTTC	CASSPKIQGGDEQFF
NA	TRBJ2-7	TRBD2	TRBV7-9	TGTGCCAGCAGCTTAATGTCAGACGGGGGGGAGCAGTACTTC	CASSLMSDGGEQYF
NA	TRBJ1-2	TRBD1	TRBV6-1	TGTGCCAGCAGTGTGACAGGGGCCTATGGCTACACCTTC	CASSVTGAYGYTF
NA	TRBJ1-2	NA	TRBV7-2	TGTGCCAGCAGCTTAGCGCAGGACTTGGTAGCCTATGGCTACACCTTC	CASSLAQDLVAYGYTF
NA	TRBJ1-2	NA	TRBV7-9	TGTGCCAGCAGCTTAGTGCGAGGGGGTAACTATGGCTACACCTTC	CASSLVRGGNYGYTF
NA	TRBJ2-7	TRBD2	TRBV7-2	TGTGCCAGCAGCTCCCGAACCCTAGCGGGGGACTCCTACGAGCAGTACTTC	CASSSRTLAGDSYEQYF
NA	TRBJ1-3	NA	TRBV11-3	TGTGCCAGCAGCCCCCGCCGGGGGAAGGAGGAGGGAAACACCATATATTTT	CASSPRRGKEEGNTIYF
NA	TRBJ2-2	TRBD2	TRBV11-2	TGTGCCAGCAGCTTGTCGGGGGGGCGAACCGGGGAGCTGTTTTTT	CASSLSGGRTGELFF
NA	TRBJ1-3	NA	TRBV19	TGTGCCAGTAGTAATTTAGGGGTTGGTTATGGAAACACCATATATTTT	CASSNLGVGYGNTIYF